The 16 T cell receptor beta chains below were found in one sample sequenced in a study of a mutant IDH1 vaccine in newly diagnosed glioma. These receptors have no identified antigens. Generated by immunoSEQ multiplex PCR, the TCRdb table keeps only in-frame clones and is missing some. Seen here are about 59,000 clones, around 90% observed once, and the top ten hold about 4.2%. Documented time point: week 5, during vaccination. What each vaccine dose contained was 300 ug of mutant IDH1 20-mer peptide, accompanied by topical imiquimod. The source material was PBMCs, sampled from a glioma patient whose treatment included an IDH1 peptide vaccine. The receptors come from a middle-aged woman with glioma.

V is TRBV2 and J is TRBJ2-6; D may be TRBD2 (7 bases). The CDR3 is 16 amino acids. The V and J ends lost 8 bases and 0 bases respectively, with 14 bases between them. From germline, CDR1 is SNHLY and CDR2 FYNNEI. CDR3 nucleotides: TGTGCCAGCCGGGGAGGGGGAAACTCTGGGGCCAACGTCCTGACTTTC. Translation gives CASRGGGNSGANVLTF.

The CDR3 bases are TGCGCCAGCCTTTTAGGACAGGGGAGGGGGAACACCGGGGAGCTGTTTTTT. It is translated as CASLLGQGRGNTGELFF. V is TRBV10-2 and J is TRBJ2-2, with TRBD1 identical over 9 bases. V gave up 8 bases and J gave up 1 base; unmatched junction bases: 11. The CDR3 totals 17 residues. Germline values: CDR1 WSHSY, CDR2 SAAADI.

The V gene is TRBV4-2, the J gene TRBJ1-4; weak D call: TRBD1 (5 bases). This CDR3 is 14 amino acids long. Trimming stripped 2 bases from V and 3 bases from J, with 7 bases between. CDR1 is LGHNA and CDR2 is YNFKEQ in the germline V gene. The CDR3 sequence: CASSQQGSNEKLFF. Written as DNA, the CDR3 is TGTGCCAGCAGCCAACAGGGTTCTAATGAAAAACTGTTTTTT.

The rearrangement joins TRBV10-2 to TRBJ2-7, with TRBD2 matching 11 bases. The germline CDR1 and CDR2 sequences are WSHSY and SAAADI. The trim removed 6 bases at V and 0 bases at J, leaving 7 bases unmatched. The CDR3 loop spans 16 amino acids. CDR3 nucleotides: TGCGCCAGCAGCCCCCCACTAGCGGGGGCCTCCTACGAGCAGTACTTC. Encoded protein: CASSPPLAGASYEQYF.

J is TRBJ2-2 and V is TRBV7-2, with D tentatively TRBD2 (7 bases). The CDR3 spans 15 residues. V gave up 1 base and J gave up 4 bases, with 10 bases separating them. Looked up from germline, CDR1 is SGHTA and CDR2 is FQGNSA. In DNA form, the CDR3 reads TGTGCCAGCAGCTTAGTGCGGGGGCTCACCGGGGAGCTGTTTTTT. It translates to CASSLVRGLTGELFF.

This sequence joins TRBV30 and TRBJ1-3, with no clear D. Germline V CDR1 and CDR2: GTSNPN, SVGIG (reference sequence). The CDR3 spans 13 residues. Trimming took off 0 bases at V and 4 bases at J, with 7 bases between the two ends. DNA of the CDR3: TGTGCCTGGAGTGTACTTTGGGGAAACACCATATATTTT. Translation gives CAWSVLWGNTIYF.

The CDR3 DNA reads as TGTGCCAGCAGTTCCATCAGGGATCTGGGGGAGCAGTACTTC. Translating it yields CASSSIRDLGEQYF. V gene TRBV28 combines with J gene TRBJ2-7; possibly TRBD1 for D (5 bases). Trimming stripped 4 bases from V and 7 bases from J, with 17 bases between. CDR1 and CDR2 from the germline V gene are MDHEN and SYDVKM. This CDR3 is 14 amino acids long.

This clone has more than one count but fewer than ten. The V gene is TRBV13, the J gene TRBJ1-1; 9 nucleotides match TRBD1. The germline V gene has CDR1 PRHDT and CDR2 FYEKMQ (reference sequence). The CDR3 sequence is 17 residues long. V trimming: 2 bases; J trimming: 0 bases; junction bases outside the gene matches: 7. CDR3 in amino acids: CASSLWDRARMNTEAFF. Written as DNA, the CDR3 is TGTGCCAGCAGCTTATGGGACAGGGCTCGGATGAACACTGAAGCTTTCTTT.

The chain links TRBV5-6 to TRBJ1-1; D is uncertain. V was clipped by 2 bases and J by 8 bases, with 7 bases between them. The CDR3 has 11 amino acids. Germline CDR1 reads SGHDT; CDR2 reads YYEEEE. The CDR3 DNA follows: TGTGCCAGCAGCTTATCCTCCGAAGCTTTCTTT. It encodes CASSLSSEAFF.

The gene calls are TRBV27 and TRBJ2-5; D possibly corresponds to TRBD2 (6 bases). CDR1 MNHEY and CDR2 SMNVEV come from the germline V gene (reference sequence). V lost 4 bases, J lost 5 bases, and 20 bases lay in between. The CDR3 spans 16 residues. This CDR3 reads CASSSSLALRVETQYF. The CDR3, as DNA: TGTGCCAGCAGTTCCTCCCTAGCGCTAAGGGTGGAGACCCAGTACTTC.

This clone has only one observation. The CDR3 loop is CASSLGRGNMNTEAFF. For the CDR3, the DNA is TGTGCCAGCAGCTTAGGGCGGGGGAACATGAACACTGAAGCTTTCTTT. V usage is TRBV7-9 and J usage is TRBJ1-1, with a possible D match to TRBD1 (5 bases). This CDR3 has 16 amino acids. Germline lookup yields CDR1 SEHNR and CDR2 FQNEAQ (reference sequence). The V and J ends lost 1 base and 0 bases respectively, with 12 bases between them.

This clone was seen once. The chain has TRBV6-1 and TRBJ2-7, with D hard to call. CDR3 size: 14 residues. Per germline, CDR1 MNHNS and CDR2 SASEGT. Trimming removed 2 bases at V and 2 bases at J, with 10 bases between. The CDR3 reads CASSEMGLTYEQYF. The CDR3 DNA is TGTGCCAGCAGTGAAATGGGGTTAACCTACGAGCAGTACTTC.

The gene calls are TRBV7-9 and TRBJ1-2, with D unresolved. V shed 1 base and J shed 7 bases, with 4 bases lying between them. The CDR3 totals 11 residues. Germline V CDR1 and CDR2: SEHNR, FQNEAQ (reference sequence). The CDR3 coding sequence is TGTGCCAGCAGCTTAGAGGGTGGCTACACCTTC. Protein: CASSLEGGYTF. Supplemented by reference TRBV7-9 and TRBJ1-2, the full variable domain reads DTGVSQNPRHKITKRGQNVTFRCDPISEHNRLYWYRQTLGQGPEFLTYFQNEAQLEKSRLLSDRFSAERPKGSFSTLEIQRTEQGDSAMYLCASSLEGGYTFGSGTRLTVV.

The CDR3 DNA sequence: TGTGCCAGCAGTTACCCGATGGCCCGACACACCATATATTTT. It encodes CASSYPMARHTIYF. The rearrangement joins TRBV6-6 to TRBJ1-3, with D uncertain. Trimming shortened V by 2 bases and J by 8 bases, and 13 bases separated the two germline ends. This CDR3 has 14 residues. Germline CDR1 is MNHNY and CDR2 is SVGAGI (reference sequence).

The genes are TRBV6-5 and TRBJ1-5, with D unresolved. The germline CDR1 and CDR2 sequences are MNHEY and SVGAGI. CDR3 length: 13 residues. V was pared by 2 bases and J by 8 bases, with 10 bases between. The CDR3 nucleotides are TGTGCCAGCAGTTACGGTTTGGGAAAGCCCCAGCATTTT. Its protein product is CASSYGLGKPQHF.

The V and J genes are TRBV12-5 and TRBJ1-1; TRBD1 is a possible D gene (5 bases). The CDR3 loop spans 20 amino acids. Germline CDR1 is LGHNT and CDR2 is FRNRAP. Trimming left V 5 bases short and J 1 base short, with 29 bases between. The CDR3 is CASGTKPKGTLPYTNTEAFF. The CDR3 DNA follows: TGTGCTAGTGGTACGAAACCTAAGGGGACCCTCCCCTATACGAACACTGAAGCTTTCTTT.